The clone carrying this TCR beta chain occurred a few times. With a J-beta primer mix and a sample-barcoded 5' primer, a second PCR ran about 7 to 11 cycles. Via MiXCR, TCRdb re-called the 5' RACE reads, giving one row per CDR3 protein. The repertoire holds fewer than 650,000 distinct CDR3 sequences, with about 29% as singletons. The data are from a study of blood T cells in healthy people across ages. The donors, aged roughly 6 to 95, were healthy Caucasians from Russia. Around 9.4 milliliters was the volume of peripheral blood drawn from each donor. These data were also reused for a study on T cells of mothers and their children.

The receptor was derived from a boy between 2 and 15 years old in good health. Sequenced input: blood.

The CDR3 is CASSLAGTGSTSTNEKLFF. The CDR3 DNA is TGTGCCAGCAGCTTAGCGGGGACAGGTTCGACCTCAACTAATGAAAAACTGTTTTTT. This chain uses TRBV7-6 with TRBJ1-4; TRBD1 aligns across 8 bases. Per the germline V gene, CDR1 is SGHVS and CDR2 is FNYEAQ. The CDR3 is 19 residues long. With V trimmed by 0 bases and J by 0 bases, 9 bases remained unmatched.